This TCR beta chain comes out of a study of memory CD4+ T cells and cytomegalovirus serostatus. With 6 bases removed from V and 5 bases from J, the gap between germline ends came to 11 bases. The V gene's germline CDR1 is MNHNS and CDR2 SASEGT. The CDR3 spans 12 residues. Single viable CD3+CD4+CD8-CD45RO+ cells were sorted as the memory CD4+ T cells. Method: immunoSEQ multiplex PCR; TCRdb's copy keeps in-frame clones and lacks some. The sample shows roughly 60,000 clones, roughly 81% of them seen only once. The chain has TRBV6-1 and TRBJ2-7; D possibly corresponds to TRBD2 (5 bases). The sample consisted of memory CD4+ T cells from blood. The receptor was derived from an adult in good health and CMV-seronegative. In nucleotides, the CDR3 is TGTGCCAGCAGGGCATCCGGGGACGAGCAGTACTTC. This translates into CASRASGDEQYF.